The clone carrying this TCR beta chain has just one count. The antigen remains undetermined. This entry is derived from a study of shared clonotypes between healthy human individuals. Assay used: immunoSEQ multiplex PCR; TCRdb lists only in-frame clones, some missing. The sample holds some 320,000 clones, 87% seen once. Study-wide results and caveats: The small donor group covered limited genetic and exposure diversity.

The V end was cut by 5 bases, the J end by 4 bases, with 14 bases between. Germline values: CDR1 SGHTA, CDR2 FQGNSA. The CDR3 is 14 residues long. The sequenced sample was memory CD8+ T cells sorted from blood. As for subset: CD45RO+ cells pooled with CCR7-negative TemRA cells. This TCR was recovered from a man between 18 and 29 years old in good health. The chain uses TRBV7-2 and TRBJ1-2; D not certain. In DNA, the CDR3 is TGTGCCAGCAGCCCGCTGGAGGGTCCCTATGGCTACACCTTC. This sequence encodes CASSPLEGPYGYTF.